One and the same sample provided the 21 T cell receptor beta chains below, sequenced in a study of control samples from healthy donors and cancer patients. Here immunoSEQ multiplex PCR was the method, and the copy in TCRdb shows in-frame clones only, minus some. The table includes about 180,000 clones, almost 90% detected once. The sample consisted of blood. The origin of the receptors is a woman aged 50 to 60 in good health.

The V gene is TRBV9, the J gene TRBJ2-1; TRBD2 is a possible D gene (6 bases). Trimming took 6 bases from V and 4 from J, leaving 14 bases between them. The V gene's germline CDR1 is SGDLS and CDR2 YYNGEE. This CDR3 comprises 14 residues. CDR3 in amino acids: CASKRDSEYNEQFF. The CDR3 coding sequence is TGTGCCAGCAAGAGGGACTCCGAATACAATGAGCAGTTCTTC.

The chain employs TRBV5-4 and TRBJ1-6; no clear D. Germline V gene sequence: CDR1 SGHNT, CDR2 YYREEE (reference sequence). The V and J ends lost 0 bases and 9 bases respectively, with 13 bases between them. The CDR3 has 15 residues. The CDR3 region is CASSLERVGGSPLHF. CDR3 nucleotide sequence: TGTGCCAGCAGCTTGGAAAGGGTGGGTGGTTCACCCCTCCACTTT.

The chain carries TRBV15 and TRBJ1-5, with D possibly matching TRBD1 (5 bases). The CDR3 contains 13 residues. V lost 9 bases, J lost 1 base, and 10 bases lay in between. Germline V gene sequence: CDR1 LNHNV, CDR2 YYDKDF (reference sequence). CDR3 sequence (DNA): TGTGCCACTAGGGGAGAAAGCAATCAGCCCCAGCATTTT. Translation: CATRGESNQPQHF.

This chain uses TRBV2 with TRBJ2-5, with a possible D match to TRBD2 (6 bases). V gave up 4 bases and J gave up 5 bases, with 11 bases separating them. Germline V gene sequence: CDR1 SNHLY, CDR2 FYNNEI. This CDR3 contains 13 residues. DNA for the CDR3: TGTGCCAGCAGTGGGGAGGTTCGGGAGACCCAGTACTTC. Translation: CASSGEVRETQYF.

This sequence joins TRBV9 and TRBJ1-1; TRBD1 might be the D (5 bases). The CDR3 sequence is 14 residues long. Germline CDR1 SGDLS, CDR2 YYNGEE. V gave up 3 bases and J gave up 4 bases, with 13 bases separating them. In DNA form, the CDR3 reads TGTGCCAGCAGCGGTAGCAGGGAGATCACTGAAGCTTTCTTT. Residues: CASSGSREITEAFF.

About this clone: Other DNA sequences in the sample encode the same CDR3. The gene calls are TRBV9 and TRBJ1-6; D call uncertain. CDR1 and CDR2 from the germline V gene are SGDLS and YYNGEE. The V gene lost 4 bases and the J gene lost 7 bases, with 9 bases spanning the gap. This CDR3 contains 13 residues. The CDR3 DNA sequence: TGTGCCAGCAGCCCCGAAGTCAATTCACCCCTCCACTTT. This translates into CASSPEVNSPLHF.

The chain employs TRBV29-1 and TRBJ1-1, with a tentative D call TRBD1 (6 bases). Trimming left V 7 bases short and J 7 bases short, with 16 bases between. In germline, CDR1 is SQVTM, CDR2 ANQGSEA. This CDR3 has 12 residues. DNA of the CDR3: TGCAGCGCCCGACAGGTTGTGAATGAAGCTTTCTTT. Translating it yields CSARQVVNEAFF.

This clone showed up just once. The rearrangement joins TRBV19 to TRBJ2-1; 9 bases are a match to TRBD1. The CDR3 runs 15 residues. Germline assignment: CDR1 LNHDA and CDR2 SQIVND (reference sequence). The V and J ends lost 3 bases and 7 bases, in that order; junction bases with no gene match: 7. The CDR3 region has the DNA TGTGCCAGTAGTATCACCGGGACAGGGCATAATGAGCAGTTCTTC. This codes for CASSITGTGHNEQFF.

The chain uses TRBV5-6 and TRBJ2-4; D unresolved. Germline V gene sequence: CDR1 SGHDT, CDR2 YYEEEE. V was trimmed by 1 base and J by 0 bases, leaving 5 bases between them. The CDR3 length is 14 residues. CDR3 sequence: CASSLLLAKNIQYF. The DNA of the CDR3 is TGTGCCAGCAGCTTGTTGCTAGCCAAAAACATTCAGTACTTC.

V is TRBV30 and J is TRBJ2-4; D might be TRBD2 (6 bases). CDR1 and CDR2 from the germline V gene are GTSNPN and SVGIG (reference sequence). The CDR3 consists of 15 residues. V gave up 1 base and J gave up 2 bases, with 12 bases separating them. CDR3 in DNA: TGTGCCTGGAGTGGGGGAGGCAGTACCAAAAACATTCAGTACTTC. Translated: CAWSGGGSTKNIQYF.

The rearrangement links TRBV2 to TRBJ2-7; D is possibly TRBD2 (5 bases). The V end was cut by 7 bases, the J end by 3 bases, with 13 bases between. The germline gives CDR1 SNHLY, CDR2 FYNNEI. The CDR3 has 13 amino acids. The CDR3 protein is CASMRDRGYEQYF. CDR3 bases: TGTGCCAGCATGAGAGACCGGGGCTACGAGCAGTACTTC.

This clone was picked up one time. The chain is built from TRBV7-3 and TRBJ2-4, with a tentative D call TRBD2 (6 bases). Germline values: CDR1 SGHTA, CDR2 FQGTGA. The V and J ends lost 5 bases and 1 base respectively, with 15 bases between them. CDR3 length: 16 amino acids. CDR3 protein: CASSLPEGPAKNIQYF. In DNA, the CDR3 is TGTGCCAGCAGCCTCCCGGAGGGGCCGGCCAAAAACATTCAGTACTTC.

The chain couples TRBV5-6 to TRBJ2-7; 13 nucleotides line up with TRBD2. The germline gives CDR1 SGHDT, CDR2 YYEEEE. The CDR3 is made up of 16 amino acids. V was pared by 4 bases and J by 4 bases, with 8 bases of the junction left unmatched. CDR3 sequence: CASSRGLAGVGYEQYF. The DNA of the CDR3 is TGTGCCAGCAGCCGAGGACTAGCGGGAGTGGGATACGAGCAGTACTTC. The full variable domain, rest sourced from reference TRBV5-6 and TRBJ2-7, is DAGVTQSPTHLIKTRGQQVTLRCSPKSGHDTVSWYQQALGQGPQFIFQYYEEEERQRGNFPDRFSGHQFPNYSSELNVNALLLGDSALYLCASSRGLAGVGYEQYFGPGTRLTVT.

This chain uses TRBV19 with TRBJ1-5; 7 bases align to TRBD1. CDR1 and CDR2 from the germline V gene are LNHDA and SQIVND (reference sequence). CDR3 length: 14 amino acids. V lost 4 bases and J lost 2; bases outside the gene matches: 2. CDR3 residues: CASSTTGGNQPQHF. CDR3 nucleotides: TGTGCCAGTAGTACAACAGGGGGCAATCAGCCCCAGCATTTT.

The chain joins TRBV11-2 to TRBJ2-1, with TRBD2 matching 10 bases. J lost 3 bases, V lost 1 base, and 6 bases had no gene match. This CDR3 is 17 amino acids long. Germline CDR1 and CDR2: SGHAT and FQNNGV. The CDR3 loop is CASSLGRAGGLYNEQFF. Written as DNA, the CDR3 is TGTGCCAGCAGCTTAGGCCGAGCGGGAGGGCTCTACAATGAGCAGTTCTTC.

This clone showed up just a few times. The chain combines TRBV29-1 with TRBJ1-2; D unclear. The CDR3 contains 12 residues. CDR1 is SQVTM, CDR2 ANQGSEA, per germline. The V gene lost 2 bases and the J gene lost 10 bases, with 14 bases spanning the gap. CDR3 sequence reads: CSVEIPRAFYTF. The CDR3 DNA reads TGCAGCGTTGAAATCCCCCGGGCTTTCTACACCTTC.

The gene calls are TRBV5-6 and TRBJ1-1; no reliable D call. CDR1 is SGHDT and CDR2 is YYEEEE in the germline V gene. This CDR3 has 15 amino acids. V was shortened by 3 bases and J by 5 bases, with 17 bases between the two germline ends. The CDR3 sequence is CASSSLTLPGTEAFF. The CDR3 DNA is TGTGCCAGCAGCTCTTTGACACTCCCGGGAACTGAAGCTTTCTTT.

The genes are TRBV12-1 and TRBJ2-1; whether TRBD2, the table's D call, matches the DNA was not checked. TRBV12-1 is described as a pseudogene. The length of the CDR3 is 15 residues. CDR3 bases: TGTGCCAGCAGCTTTGAGCTAGCGGAATACAATGAGCAGTTCTTC. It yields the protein CASSFELAEYNEQFF.

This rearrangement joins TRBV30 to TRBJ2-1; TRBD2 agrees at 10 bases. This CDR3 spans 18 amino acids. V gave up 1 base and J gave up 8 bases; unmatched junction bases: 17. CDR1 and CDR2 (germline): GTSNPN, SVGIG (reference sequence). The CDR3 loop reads CAWSATRFLSGGAHEQFF. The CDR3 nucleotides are TGTGCCTGGAGTGCCACCCGCTTCCTAAGCGGGGGGGCCCATGAGCAGTTCTTC. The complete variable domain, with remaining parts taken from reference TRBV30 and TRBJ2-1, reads SQTIHQWPATLVQPVGSPLSLECTVEGTSNPNLYWYRQAAGRGLQLLFYSVGIGQISSEVPQNLSASRPQDRQFILSSKKLLLSDSGFYLCAWSATRFLSGGAHEQFFGPGTRLTVL.

CDR3 amino acids: CASSLGTAPSPQHF. The DNA for the CDR3 is TGTGCCAGCAGCTTAGGGACAGCCCCATCGCCCCAGCATTTT. The chain recombines TRBV7-2 with TRBJ1-5, with D maybe TRBD1 (6 bases). The CDR3 runs 14 residues. Trimming pared 1 base from V and 9 bases from J, leaving 13 bases between. CDR1 and CDR2 from the germline V gene are SGHTA and FQGNSA.

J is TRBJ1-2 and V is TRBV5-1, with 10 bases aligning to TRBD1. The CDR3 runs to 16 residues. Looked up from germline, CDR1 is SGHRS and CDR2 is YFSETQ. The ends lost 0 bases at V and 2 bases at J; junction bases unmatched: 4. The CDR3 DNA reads TGCGCCAGCAGCTTGGGCTCGGGACAGGGGAACTATGGCTACACCTTC. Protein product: CASSLGSGQGNYGYTF.